The rows below give T cell receptor beta chains drawn from one sample of a study of identical twins. TCRdb processed the 5' RACE reads anew with MiXCR; each CDR3 protein has one entry. This table has some 790,000 distinct CDR3 sequences, 15% to 20% appearing once. These sequences were also reported in another study, on T cells expressing NK-cell markers.

Sequenced: PBMCs. Receptors were obtained from a woman in her late teens or twenties in good health. The CDR3 runs from the conserved cysteine through the conserved F or W. A D gene is named only where the DNA matches it firmly. The size of a clone is reported for some rows only, either as once, few or many, or as a class for expanded clones.

clone_size j_call d_call v_call cdr3_nt cdr3_aa
many TRBJ2-1 TRBD2 TRBV29-1 TGCAGCGGGGGACTAGCGGGAATGGGTGAGCAGTTCTTC CSGGLAGMGEQFF
few TRBJ2-5 TRBD2 TRBV5-1 TGCGCCAGCAGCCAAGGACTAGCTTTTGAGACCCAGTACTTC CASSQGLAFETQYF
many TRBJ1-2 TRBD1 TRBV7-3 TGTGCCAGCAGCCCGGACAGGGCCGAATACTATGGCTACACCTTC CASSPDRAEYYGYTF
few TRBJ2-7 NA TRBV6-2/TRBV6-3 TGTGCCAGCACCCCGTACGGAGCCTACGAGCAGTACTTC CASTPYGAYEQYF
NA TRBJ2-2 NA TRBV29-1 TGCAGCGTTGGAAAATACACCGGGGAGCTGTTTTTT CSVGKYTGELFF
once TRBJ2-1 TRBD2 TRBV4-2 TGTGCCAGCAGCCAAGATGTCCCTAGCGGGGGGGCACTTGAGCAGTTCTTC CASSQDVPSGGALEQFF
NA TRBJ2-5 NA TRBV9 TGTGCCAGCAGCCCCGTCGGGGACCAAGAGACCCAGTACTTC CASSPVGDQETQYF
NA TRBJ2-2 NA TRBV9 TGTGCCAGCAGGGCCGGGACATCGGGTATCGCCGGGGAGCTGTTTTTT CASRAGTSGIAGELFF
NA TRBJ2-3 NA TRBV29-1 TGCAGCGTTGAAGAAATTCGGGGCACAGATACGCAGTATTTT CSVEEIRGTDTQYF
NA TRBJ2-7 TRBD2 TRBV20-1 TGCAGTGCTAGAGGGTTAATAGCGGGAGGCACCACCTACGAGCAGTACTTC CSARGLIAGGTTYEQYF
NA TRBJ1-2 NA TRBV6-1 TGTGCCAGCAGTGCCCCGGAAAAGGTTAACTATGGCTACACCTTC CASSAPEKVNYGYTF
few TRBJ1-1 TRBD1 TRBV5-1 TGCGCCAGCAGCCCAGGGAGGACAGGAGCCGACACTGAAGCTTTCTTT CASSPGRTGADTEAFF
few TRBJ2-3 TRBD1 TRBV4-1 TGCGCCAGCAGCCATGCCGGGACAGGGTCGACAGATACGCAGTATTTT CASSHAGTGSTDTQYF
many TRBJ2-3 NA TRBV12-3/TRBV12-4 TGCGCCAGCAGCTTTAGTTCAGATACGCAGTATTTT CASSFSSDTQYF
NA TRBJ1-1 NA TRBV12-3/TRBV12-4 TGTGCCAGCACCCTTGTGGTGGGCACTGAAGCTTTCTTT CASTLVVGTEAFF
NA TRBJ2-2 NA TRBV5-6 TGTGCCAGCAGCGCAGGGGCGACCGGGGAGCTGTTTTTT CASSAGATGELFF
few TRBJ1-5 NA TRBV10-1 TGCGCCAGTCGACCCTTAGAGGGGAATCAGCCCCAGCATTTT CASRPLEGNQPQHF
NA TRBJ2-1 TRBD2 TRBV11-2 TGTGCCAGCAGCTTAACTAGCGGGGGGTCCAATGAGCAGTTCTTC CASSLTSGGSNEQFF
NA TRBJ2-3 NA TRBV30 TGTGCCTGGAGTAACCGAGATACGCAGTATTTT CAWSNRDTQYF
NA TRBJ2-7 NA TRBV6-1 TGTGCCAGCGGGTCCCATGAGACGGACTCCTACGAGCAGTACTTC CASGSHETDSYEQYF
few TRBJ1-6 NA TRBV20-1 TGCAGTGCTAGAGCCGGGACGGATAATTCACCCCTCCACTTT CSARAGTDNSPLHF
few TRBJ2-7 NA TRBV6-2/TRBV6-3 TGTGCCAGCACCTACCCAGGGGTGCGCGAGCAGTACTTC CASTYPGVREQYF
few TRBJ2-3 TRBD2 TRBV11-2 TGTGCCAGCAGCAATGGGTTAGCGGGAGATCCATATAGCACAGATACGCAGTATTTT CASSNGLAGDPYSTDTQYF
few TRBJ2-3 TRBD2 TRBV12-3/TRBV12-4 TGTGCCAGCAGGGTACTAGCGGGGGGGACAGATACGCAGTATTTT CASRVLAGGTDTQYF
few TRBJ2-7 TRBD2 TRBV4-1 TGCGCCAGCAGCCAAGAGGAGACTAGCGGCTCCTACGAGCAGTACTTC CASSQEETSGSYEQYF
few TRBJ2-7 NA TRBV12-3/TRBV12-4 TGTGCCAGCAGTTATCAAACCGGGGCCCGGGCCTACAAGCAGTACTTC CASSYQTGARAYKQYF
NA TRBJ2-5 NA TRBV20-1 TGCAGTGCTAGGCAGGGGAGGGCAGAGACCCAGTACTTC CSARQGRAETQYF
many TRBJ2-3 NA TRBV12-3/TRBV12-4 TGTGCCAGCAGTTTGGGGGAGCGTGCTAGCACAGATACGCAGTATTTT CASSLGERASTDTQYF
few TRBJ1-2 NA TRBV6-2/TRBV6-3 TGTGCCAGCAGTACCCCGGGGAGGTACGACTATACTAACTATGGCTACACCTTC CASSTPGRYDYTNYGYTF
few TRBJ2-7 NA TRBV7-8 TGTGCCAGCGCTTCTGAACCGGTCTACGAGCAGTACTTC CASASEPVYEQYF
NA TRBJ2-3 TRBD2 TRBV19 TGTGCCACCGAGACTAGCGGAAGCACAGATACGCAGTATTTT CATETSGSTDTQYF
NA TRBJ1-6 NA TRBV6-1 TGTGCCAGCAGTACCCCAGGACAGAAAGATAATTCACCCCTCCACTTT CASSTPGQKDNSPLHF
NA TRBJ2-1 NA TRBV6-1 TGTGCCAGCAGTGAAAGGTCCAGGGAAGTAGGTAATGAGCAGTTCTTC CASSERSREVGNEQFF
few TRBJ2-5 TRBD2 TRBV12-3/TRBV12-4 TGTGCCACCACTAGGGAGGGTGGGGAGACCCAGTACTTC CATTREGGETQYF
few TRBJ2-3 TRBD2 TRBV7-9 TGTGCCAGCAGCTCCTTAGCGGGGGGACGCGGCACAGATACGCAGTATTTT CASSSLAGGRGTDTQYF